This T cell receptor beta chain was recovered during a study of OX40 agonist ivuxolimab in advanced cancers. As for the study more broadly: Ivuxolimab was a fully human IgG2 agonistic monoclonal antibody targeting the costimulatory receptor OX40 (CD134). Intravenous ivuxolimab was administered to patients every 2 weeks at six dose levels: 0.01, 0.1, 0.3, 1.5, 3 and 10 mg/kg. Of the approximately 50 dose-escalation patients, hepatocellular carcinoma was present in about 20, melanoma in roughly 15, renal cell carcinoma in 9 and head and neck cancer in 9. In the dose-escalation cohort, 70% to 85% of patients were male, and the mean age was 60 years with a range of about 20 to 80. Prior anti-PD-1, anti-PD-L1 or anti-CTLA-4 therapy was permitted, and 40% of dose-escalation patients had received checkpoint inhibitors. Partial responses were achieved by three dose-escalation patients, of whom one had hepatocellular carcinoma and two had cutaneous melanoma. The point of sequencing TCRbeta in the periphery was to test whether ivuxolimab changed TCR sequence diversity and drove clonal T-cell expansion. The paper describes the monotherapy dose-escalation part (N = 52 patients) of the phase I trial of ivuxolimab. Points the paper makes about the study in general: Low levels of normalized T-cell clonal expansion were also seen in some patients who did not respond. Which antigens the clonally expanded peripheral T cells were specific for was not determined. Partial responders in the 0.1-3.0 mg/kg groups had among the lowest normalized peripheral clonal expansion, especially among CD8+ T cells. At doses of 0.1 to 3.0 mg/kg, clonal expansion of both CD4+ and CD8+ T cells in blood was seen between baseline and week 6. On average, CD8+ T cells showed more expanded clones than CD4+ T cells after ivuxolimab.

The trial excluded patients who had a history of autoimmune disease or who were on systemic immunosuppression. Peripheral blood for TCR sequencing was drawn from every dose cohort at baseline, at cycle 4 day 1 and at cycle 7 day 1. The samples were drawn from a first-in-human, open-label, multicenter phase I dose-escalation trial of ivuxolimab. Adults with locally advanced or metastatic melanoma, renal cell carcinoma, hepatocellular carcinoma or head and neck squamous cell carcinoma were enrolled in the trial. CD4+ and CD8+ T cells were sorted separately from peripheral blood before TCR sequencing. Based on the germline V gene (reference sequence), the CDR1 and CDR2 sequences are SGHNT and YYREEE. Including the terminal cysteine and phenylalanine, the CDR3 comprises 17 residues. Of all the DNA, just the CDR3 is kept, 51 bases in frame from base 1. V gives up 2 bases and J gives up 2 bases, and the segment between their germline ends measures 18 bases.

As to this clone: Its antigen specificity is not known. Base qualities are not at hand, and no much larger clone is one base apart.

To sequence the TCRbeta CDR3 region, genomic DNA was isolated from the sorted cells. The immunoSEQ Assay was used to sequence the TCRbeta CDR3 regions. This immuneACCESS table, as held by TCRdb, lists in-frame sequences with V and J called but not all clones. Of the missing ones, under half trace to an unresolved V gene in checked studies; the others have no known cause. The sample profile shows 76,000 or so clones; 86% of them were found once. 0.76% of the sample rests with the top ten. The sample was CD4+ or CD8+ T cells sorted from blood, taken in a trial of the OX40 agonist ivuxolimab. The clonotype originates from an adult with an advanced solid tumor such as melanoma, head and neck, liver or kidney cancer. Recombination connected TRBV5-4 to TRBJ2-3; 5 matching bases give a weak D call of TRBD2. The base sequence is TGTGCCAGCAGCTTCCACGAGGGCGGCAGAATCACAGATACGCAGTATTTT. Its protein product is CASSFHEGGRITDTQYF. Here the CDR3 is joined to the reference TRBV5-4 and TRBJ2-3 genes, and the full variable domain is: ETGVTQSPTHLIKTRGQQVTLRCSSQSGHNTVSWYQQALGQGPQFIFQYYREEENGRGNFPPRFSGLQFPNYSSELNVNALELDDSALYLCASSFHEGGRITDTQYFGPGTRLTVL.